Sequencing of this T cell receptor (beta chain) was carried out in a study of shared clonotypes between healthy human individuals. General study points: Naive subsets typically showed greater estimated richness than memory subsets. Relative to their counterparts shared across all four donors, non-shared clonotypes exhibited diminished generation probabilities.

A CD45RA-negative memory subset and a CD45RA+ naive subset were separated from the CD4+ cells. From germline, CDR1 is SGHDT and CDR2 YYEEEE. This CDR3 has 15 residues. A remark on this clone: Antigen specificity is unknown. At one end, the junction sequence differs from germline, possibly due to a read error.

Only in-frame clones appear in the TCRdb table, and some are missing; sequencing was by immunoSEQ multiplex PCR. The sample lists about 2.3 million clones; 85% to 95% were seen once. V and J are TRBV5-6 and TRBJ2-5, with D possibly TRBD2 on 6 matching bases. The receptor's source is a man aged 18-30 years in good health. Some clones in this sample may be carry-over from other donors' samples. The sequencing sample was made of naive CD4+ T cells from PBMCs. The subset: CD45RA+ positively selected. The CDR3 DNA follows: TGTGCCAGCAGCTTGGGCGGGGTCCGGCAAGGGACCCAGTACTTC. This sequence encodes CASSLGGVRQGTQYF.